The 4 T cell receptor beta chains in this list originate from one sample, sequenced in a study of beta chain features in type 1 diabetes (dated by TCRdb to the late 2010s). Overall study results and their limits: In all four CD4+ subsets, TCRB CDR3 length was moderately but significantly shorter in type 1 diabetes patients.

For these TCRs, the target antigens are not known. The library was generated by the immunoSEQ multiplex PCR assay. The entire amount of isolated RNA was reverse transcribed using the High Capacity cDNA Reverse Transcription Kit, so the sequenced TCRB transcripts were expressed ones. TCRdb mirrors the immuneACCESS table, restricted to in-frame sequences. Some clones are absent from its copies; in checked studies, under half trace to an unresolved V gene, and the reason for the others is unknown. The sample table lists approximately 600,000 clones, roughly an eighth of them with a count of one. The top ten hold more than 0.1% of the sample. Sequencing used naive CD4+ T cells from blood. What this sample's cell subset or site label stands for: true naive CD4+ T cells. These receptor sequences come from a man aged 25-40 years with type 1 diabetes.

The chain has TRBV2 and TRBJ2-1; D might be TRBD1 or TRBD2, each matching 6 bases. V dropped 5 bases and J dropped 4 bases, with 12 bases sitting between them. The CDR3 is 14 residues long. Per the germline V gene, CDR1 is SNHLY and CDR2 is FYNNEI. The CDR3 DNA is TGTGCCAGCAGTCCAAGGGGGGATTACAATGAGCAGTTCTTC. Protein: CASSPRGDYNEQFF.

This clone was recorded a few times. The rearrangement uses TRBV9 and TRBJ2-1, with 7 bases that match TRBD2. The ends lost 5 bases at V and 2 bases at J; junction bases unmatched: 10. There are 16 residues in the CDR3. Germline-derived CDR1 and CDR2 are SGDLS and YYNGEE. CDR3 bases: TGTGCCAGCAGTGCTCCAGCGGGGTTGGCCTACAATGAGCAGTTCTTC. Protein: CASSAPAGLAYNEQFF.

This clone was recorded a few times. The chain employs TRBV19 and TRBJ1-1; D perhaps matches TRBD1 (5 bases). The CDR3 runs to 13 residues. V gave up 9 bases and J gave up 0 bases, with 11 bases separating them. Germline V gene lookup returns CDR1 LNHDA and CDR2 SQIVND (reference sequence). CDR3 nucleotides: TGTGCCAGCGGCCAGGGATTGAACACTGAAGCTTTCTTT. Protein sequence: CASGQGLNTEAFF.

The chain links TRBV6-6 to TRBJ1-1, with TRBD1 matching 7 bases. From germline, CDR1 is MNHNY and CDR2 SVGAGI (reference sequence). The CDR3 spans 13 residues. Trimming took 5 bases from V and 3 from J; bases not matched to a gene: 3. In DNA, the CDR3 is TGTGCCAGCAGTACAGGGGTGCACACTGAAGCTTTCTTT. Its protein is CASSTGVHTEAFF.